These T cell receptor beta chains were read from a single sample in a study of blood T cell repertoires in COVID-19. Sequenced by immunoSEQ multiplex PCR; TCRdb stores in-frame clones only, minus some. The sample records about 210,000 clones, about 90% being singletons. Sequenced material: peripheral blood. The origin of the receptors is a man between 18 and 35 years old with active or convalescent COVID-19. The CDR3 runs from the conserved cysteine through the conserved F or W. A D gene is named only where the DNA matches it firmly. The listing skips clone size in some rows; elsewhere it reads once, few, many or a size class.

D: -
J: TRBJ1-1
V: TRBV10-3
size: -
CDR3: CAISRDTEAFF
DNA: TGTGCCATCAGCCGGGACACTGAAGCTTTCTTT

D: TRBD1
J: TRBJ1-4
V: TRBV10-2
size: -
CDR3: CASSSGQGVTNEKLFF
DNA: TGCGCCAGCAGTTCGGGACAGGGGGTTACTAATGAAAAACTGTTTTTT

D: TRBD1
J: TRBJ1-5
V: TRBV6-6
size: -
CDR3: CASKTGQGVNQPQHF
DNA: TGTGCCAGCAAGACTGGACAGGGGGTAAATCAGCCCCAGCATTTT

D: TRBD1
J: TRBJ2-6
V: TRBV24-1
size: -
CDR3: CATSGQGVTGANVLTF
DNA: TGTGCCACTTCGGGACAGGGGGTAACTGGGGCCAACGTCCTGACTTTC

D: TRBD1
J: TRBJ1-1
V: TRBV6-6
size: once
CDR3: CASTTQGARTEAFF
DNA: TGTGCCAGCACCACACAGGGGGCCCGAACTGAAGCTTTCTTT

D: TRBD2
J: TRBJ2-3
V: TRBV27
size: -
CDR3: CASSLRRRTALAGESTDTQYF
DNA: TGTGCCAGCAGTTTACGGCGGCGGACAGCACTAGCGGGGGAGAGCACAGATACGCAGTATTTT

D: -
J: TRBJ2-1
V: TRBV30
size: -
CDR3: CAWAGNLGNEQFF
DNA: TGTGCCTGGGCCGGGAACCTAGGGAATGAGCAGTTCTTC

D: -
J: TRBJ1-2
V: TRBV7-6
size: -
CDR3: CASSSFGGANYGYTF
DNA: TGTGCCAGCAGTTCGTTTGGGGGGGCTAACTATGGCTACACCTTC

D: TRBD1
J: TRBJ2-7
V: TRBV18
size: few
CDR3: CASSLRQGAEEQYF
DNA: TGTGCCAGCTCACTCCGACAGGGGGCGGAGGAGCAGTACTTC

D: TRBD1
J: TRBJ1-5
V: TRBV6-6
size: once
CDR3: CASRTGGVVSNQPQHF
DNA: TGTGCCAGCAGAACAGGGGGCGTTGTAAGCAATCAGCCCCAGCATTTT

D: -
J: TRBJ2-3
V: TRBV5-1
size: -
CDR3: CASSLGQDTDTQYF
DNA: TGCGCCAGCAGCTTGGGACAGGACACAGATACGCAGTATTTT

D: -
J: TRBJ2-7
V: TRBV15
size: -
CDR3: CATSREQGRNEQYF
DNA: TGTGCCACCAGCAGAGAACAGGGTAGGAACGAGCAGTACTTC

D: TRBD1
J: TRBJ2-2
V: TRBV18
size: -
CDR3: CASSPESGGGYTGELFF
DNA: TGTGCCAGCTCACCAGAATCAGGGGGCGGTTACACCGGGGAGCTGTTTTTT

D: TRBD2
J: TRBJ2-1
V: TRBV9
size: -
CDR3: CASSVFTSGDPYNEQFF
DNA: TGTGCCAGCAGCGTCTTTACTAGCGGTGATCCCTACAATGAGCAGTTCTTC

D: TRBD1
J: TRBJ1-3
V: TRBV10-3
size: -
CDR3: CAIRGQGASGNTIYF
DNA: TGTGCCATCAGGGGACAGGGGGCTAGTGGAAACACCATATATTTT

D: TRBD1
J: TRBJ2-2
V: TRBV19
size: once
CDR3: CASGDRGSTGELFF
DNA: TGTGCCAGTGGGGACAGGGGTTCGACCGGGGAGCTGTTTTTT

D: TRBD1
J: TRBJ2-2
V: TRBV18
size: -
CDR3: CASSPLDRDLGELFF
DNA: TGTGCCAGCTCACCACTGGACAGGGATCTAGGGGAGCTGTTTTTT